This T cell receptor beta chain came from a study of T-cell reconstitution after alpha-beta-depleted transplantation in children. Study-wide points: Among T cells one year after transplant, newly produced cells accounted for most counts and diversity. Where alpha-beta T cells came from about two months after transplant was reportedly several hundred expanded graft clones.

This clonotype showed up just a few times. Its specificity is unknown. In germline, CDR1 is SGHRS, CDR2 YFSETQ. This CDR3 is built from 16 residues. Between the trimmed V and J ends, which lost 2 bases and 2 bases, there was a span of 14 bases. Unique molecular identifiers were incorporated when the TCRbeta library was constructed. TCRdb passed the PCR reads through MiXCR, listing each CDR3 protein once. The data show about a million distinct CDR3 sequences, roughly 31% seen once. This sequence was found in a boy in the first two years of life who had a stem cell transplant for SCID, so the T cells may come from the graft donor. The specimen was PBMCs, mostly from graft donor cells, collected 360 days after TCRalphabeta/CD19-depleted stem cell transplant. The chain uses TRBV5-1 and TRBJ2-1, with D perhaps assigned TRBD1 or TRBD2 (5 bases each). CDR3 protein: CASSLGWGTPYNEQFF. The CDR3 DNA is TGCGCCAGCAGCTTAGGTTGGGGGACCCCCTACAATGAGCAGTTCTTC.